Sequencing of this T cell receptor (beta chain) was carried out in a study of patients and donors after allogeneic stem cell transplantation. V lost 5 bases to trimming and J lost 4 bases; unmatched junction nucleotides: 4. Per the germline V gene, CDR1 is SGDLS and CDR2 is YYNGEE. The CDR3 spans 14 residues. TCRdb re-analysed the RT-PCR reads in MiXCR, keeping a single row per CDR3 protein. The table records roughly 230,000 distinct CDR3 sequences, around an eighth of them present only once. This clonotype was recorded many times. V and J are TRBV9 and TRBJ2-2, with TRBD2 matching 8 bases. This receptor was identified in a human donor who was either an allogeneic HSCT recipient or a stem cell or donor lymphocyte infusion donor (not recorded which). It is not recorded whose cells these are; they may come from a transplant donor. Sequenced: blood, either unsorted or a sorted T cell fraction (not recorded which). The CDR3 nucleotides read TGTGCCAGCAGGGGACTAGTAGGCACCGGGGAGCTGTTTTTT. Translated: CASRGLVGTGELFF.